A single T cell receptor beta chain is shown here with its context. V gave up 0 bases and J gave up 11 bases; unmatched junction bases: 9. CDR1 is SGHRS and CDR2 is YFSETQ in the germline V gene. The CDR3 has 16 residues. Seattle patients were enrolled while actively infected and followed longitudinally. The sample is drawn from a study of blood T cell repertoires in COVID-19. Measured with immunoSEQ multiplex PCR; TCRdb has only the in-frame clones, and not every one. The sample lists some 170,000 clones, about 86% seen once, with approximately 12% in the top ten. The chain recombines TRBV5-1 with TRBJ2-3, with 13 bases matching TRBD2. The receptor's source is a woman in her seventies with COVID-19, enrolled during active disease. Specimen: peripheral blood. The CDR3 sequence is CASSLAGTSGMRMQYF. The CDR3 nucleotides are TGCGCCAGCAGCTTGGCTGGGACTAGCGGGATGCGAATGCAGTATTTT. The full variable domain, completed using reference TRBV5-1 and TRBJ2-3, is KAGVTQTPRYLIKTRGQQVTLSCSPISGHRSVSWYQQTPGQGLQFLFEYFSETQRNKGNFPGRFSGRQFSNSRSEMNVSTLELGDSALYLCASSLAGTSGMRMQYFGPGTRLTVL.